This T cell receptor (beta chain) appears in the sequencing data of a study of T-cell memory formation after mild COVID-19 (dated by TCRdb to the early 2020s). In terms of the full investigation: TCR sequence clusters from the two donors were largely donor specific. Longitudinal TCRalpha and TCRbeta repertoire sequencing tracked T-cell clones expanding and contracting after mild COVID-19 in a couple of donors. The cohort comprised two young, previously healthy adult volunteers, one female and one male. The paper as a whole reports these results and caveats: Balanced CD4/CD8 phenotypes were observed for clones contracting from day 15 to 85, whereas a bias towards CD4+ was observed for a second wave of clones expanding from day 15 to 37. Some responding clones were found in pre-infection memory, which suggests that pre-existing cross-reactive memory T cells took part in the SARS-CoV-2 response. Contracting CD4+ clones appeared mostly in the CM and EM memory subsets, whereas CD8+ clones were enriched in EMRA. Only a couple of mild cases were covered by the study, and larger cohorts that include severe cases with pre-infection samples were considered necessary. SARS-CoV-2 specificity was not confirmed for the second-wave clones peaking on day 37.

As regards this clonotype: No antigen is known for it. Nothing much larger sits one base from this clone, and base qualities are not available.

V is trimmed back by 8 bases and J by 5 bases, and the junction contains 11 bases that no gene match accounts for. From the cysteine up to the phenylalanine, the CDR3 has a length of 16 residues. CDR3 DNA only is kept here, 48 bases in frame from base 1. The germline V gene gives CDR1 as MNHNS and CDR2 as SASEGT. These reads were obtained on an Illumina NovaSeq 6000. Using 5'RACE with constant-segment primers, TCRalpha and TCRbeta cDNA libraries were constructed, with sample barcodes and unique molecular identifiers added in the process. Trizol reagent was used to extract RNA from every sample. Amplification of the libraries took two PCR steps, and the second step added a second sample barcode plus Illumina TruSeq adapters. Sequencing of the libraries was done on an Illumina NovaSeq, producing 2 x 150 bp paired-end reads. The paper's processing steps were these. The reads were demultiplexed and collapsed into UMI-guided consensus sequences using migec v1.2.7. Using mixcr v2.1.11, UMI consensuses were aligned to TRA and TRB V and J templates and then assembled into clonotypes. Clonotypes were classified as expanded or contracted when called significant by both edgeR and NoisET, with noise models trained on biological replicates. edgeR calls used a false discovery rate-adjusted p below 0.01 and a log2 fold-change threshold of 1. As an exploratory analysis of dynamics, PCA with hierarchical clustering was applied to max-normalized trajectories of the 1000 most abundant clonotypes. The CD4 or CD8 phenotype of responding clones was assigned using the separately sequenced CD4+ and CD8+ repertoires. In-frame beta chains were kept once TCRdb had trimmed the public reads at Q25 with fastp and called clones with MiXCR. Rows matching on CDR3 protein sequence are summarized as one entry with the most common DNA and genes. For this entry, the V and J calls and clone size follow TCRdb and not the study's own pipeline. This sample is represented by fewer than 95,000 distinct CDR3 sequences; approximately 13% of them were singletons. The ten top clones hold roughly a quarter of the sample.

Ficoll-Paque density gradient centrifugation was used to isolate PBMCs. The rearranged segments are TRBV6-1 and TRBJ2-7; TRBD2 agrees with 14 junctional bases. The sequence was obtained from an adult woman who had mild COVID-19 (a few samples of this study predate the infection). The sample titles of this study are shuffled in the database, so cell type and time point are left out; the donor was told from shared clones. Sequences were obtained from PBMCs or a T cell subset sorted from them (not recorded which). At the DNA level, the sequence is TGTGCCAGCCTCAGACTAGCGGGGGGGCCCGCCCACGAGCAGTACTTC. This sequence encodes CASLRLAGGPAHEQYF.